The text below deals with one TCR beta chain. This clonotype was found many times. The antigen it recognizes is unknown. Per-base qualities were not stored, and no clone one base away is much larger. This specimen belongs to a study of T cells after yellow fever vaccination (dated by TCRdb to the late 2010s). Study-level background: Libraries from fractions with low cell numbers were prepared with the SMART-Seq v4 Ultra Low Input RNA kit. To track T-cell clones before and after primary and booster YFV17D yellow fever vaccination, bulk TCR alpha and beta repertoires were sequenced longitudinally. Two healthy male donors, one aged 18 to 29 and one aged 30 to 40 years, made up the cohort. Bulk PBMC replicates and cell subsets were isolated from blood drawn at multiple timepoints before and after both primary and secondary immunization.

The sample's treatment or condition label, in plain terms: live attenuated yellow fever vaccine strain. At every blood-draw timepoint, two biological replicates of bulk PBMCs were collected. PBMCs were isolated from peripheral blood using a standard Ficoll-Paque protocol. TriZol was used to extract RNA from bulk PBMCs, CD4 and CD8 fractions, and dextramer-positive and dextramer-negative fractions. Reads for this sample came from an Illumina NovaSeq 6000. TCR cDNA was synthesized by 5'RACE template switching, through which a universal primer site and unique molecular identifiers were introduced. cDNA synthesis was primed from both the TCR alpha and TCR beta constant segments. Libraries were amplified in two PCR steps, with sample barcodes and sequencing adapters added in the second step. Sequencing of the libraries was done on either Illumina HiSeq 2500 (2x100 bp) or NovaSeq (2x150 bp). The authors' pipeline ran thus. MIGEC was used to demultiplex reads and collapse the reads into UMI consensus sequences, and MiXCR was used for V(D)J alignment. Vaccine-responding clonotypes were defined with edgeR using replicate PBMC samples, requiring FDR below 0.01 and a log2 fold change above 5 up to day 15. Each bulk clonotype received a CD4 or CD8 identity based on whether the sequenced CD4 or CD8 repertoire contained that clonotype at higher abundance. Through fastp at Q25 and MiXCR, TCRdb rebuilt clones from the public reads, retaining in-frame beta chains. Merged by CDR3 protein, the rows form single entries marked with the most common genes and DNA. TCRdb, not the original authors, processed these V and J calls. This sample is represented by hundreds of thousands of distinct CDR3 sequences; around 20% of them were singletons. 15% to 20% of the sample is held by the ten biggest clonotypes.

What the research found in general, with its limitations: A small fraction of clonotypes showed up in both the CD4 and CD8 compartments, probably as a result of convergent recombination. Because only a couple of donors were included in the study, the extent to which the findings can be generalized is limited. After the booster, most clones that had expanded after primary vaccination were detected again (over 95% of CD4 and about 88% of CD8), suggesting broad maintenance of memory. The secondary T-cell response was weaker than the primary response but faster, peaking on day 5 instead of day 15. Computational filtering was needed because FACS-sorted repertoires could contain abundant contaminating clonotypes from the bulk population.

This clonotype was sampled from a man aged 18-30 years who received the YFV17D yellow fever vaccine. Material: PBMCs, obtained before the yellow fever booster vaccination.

For the CDR3, the sequence is CASSSQGTNEKLFF. The nucleotide sequence reads as follows: TGTGCCAGCAGTTCGCAGGGGACTAATGAAAAACTGTTTTTT. The chain is encoded by TRBV6-5 joined to TRBJ1-4; 6 matching bases give a weak D call of TRBD1. The CDR1 and CDR2 encoded by the germline V gene are MNHEY and SVGAGI. The junction carries 8 bases between V and J, which are trimmed by 4 bases and 2 bases respectively. Including the terminal cysteine and phenylalanine, the CDR3 comprises 14 residues. Only CDR3 DNA is held: 42 bases, read in frame from base 1.